The rows below give T cell receptor beta chains drawn from one sample of a study of CD8+ T cells in alopecia areata. Some clones are missing from TCRdb's copy, which holds only in-frame ones; the method was immunoSEQ multiplex PCR. Of about 190,000 clones in the sample, 60% are singletons; the top ten hold 1%. The sample here was CD4+ T cells sorted from blood, taken at week 24, from a patient treated with tofacitinib. These TCRs come from a human donor with alopecia areata. Each CDR3 is given with its conserved first and last residue. The D gene is left open where the match is weak. Not all rows give a size; the values are once, few, many and, for expanded clones, a class.

CDR3 length: 15; V gene: TRBV5-6; J gene: TRBJ2-3; D gene: -; clone size: -; CDR3 DNA: TGTGCCAGCAGCTTGGTAGGGGAGGGCACAGATACGCAGTATTTT; CDR3 protein: CASSLVGEGTDTQYF
CDR3 length: 15; V gene: TRBV19; J gene: TRBJ2-7; D gene: -; clone size: -; CDR3 DNA: TGTGCCAGTAGCCTGGCGAACGAGGGGTCCCGGGGGCAGTACTTC; CDR3 protein: CASSLANEGSRGQYF
CDR3 length: 13; V gene: TRBV9; J gene: TRBJ1-2; D gene: -; clone size: few; CDR3 DNA: TGTGCCAGCAGCCCCGTGTCTGACTATGGCTACACCTTC; CDR3 protein: CASSPVSDYGYTF
CDR3 length: 12; V gene: TRBV7-9; J gene: TRBJ2-7; D gene: TRBD2; clone size: -; CDR3 DNA: TGTGCCAGCAGCCACCGGGGGGACGAGCAGTACTTC; CDR3 protein: CASSHRGDEQYF
CDR3 length: 14; V gene: TRBV18; J gene: TRBJ1-3; D gene: -; clone size: -; CDR3 DNA: TGTGCCAGCTCACCAGGGGCTAACCGGGACACCATATATTTT; CDR3 protein: CASSPGANRDTIYF
CDR3 length: 18; V gene: TRBV4-3; J gene: TRBJ2-3; D gene: TRBD2; clone size: -; CDR3 DNA: TGCGCCAGCAGCCAAGATCTGGACTACCGGGGGGTCACAGATACGCAGTATTTT; CDR3 protein: CASSQDLDYRGVTDTQYF
CDR3 length: 14; V gene: TRBV27; J gene: TRBJ2-5; D gene: -; clone size: -; CDR3 DNA: TGTGCCAGCAGTTTGCGGGCAGGGTTTGGGACCCAGTACTTC; CDR3 protein: CASSLRAGFGTQYF
CDR3 length: 19; V gene: TRBV5-5; J gene: TRBJ2-2; D gene: TRBD2; clone size: few; CDR3 DNA: TGTGCCAGCAGCCTAAGTCTAGCGGGTAACTCCCAGGGCACCGGGGAGCTGTTTTTT; CDR3 protein: CASSLSLAGNSQGTGELFF
CDR3 length: 10; V gene: TRBV29-1; J gene: TRBJ2-1; D gene: -; clone size: -; CDR3 DNA: TGCAGCGTTGCTAGGGCTGAGCAGTTCTTC; CDR3 protein: CSVARAEQFF
CDR3 length: 19; V gene: TRBV27; J gene: TRBJ2-2; D gene: -; clone size: -; CDR3 DNA: TGTGCCAGCAGTTTAGTTGGTACCTCGGGAACACGAGCCACCGGGGAGCTGTTTTTT; CDR3 protein: CASSLVGTSGTRATGELFF
CDR3 length: 14; V gene: TRBV10-3; J gene: TRBJ1-5; D gene: TRBD1; clone size: -; CDR3 DNA: TGTGCCATCAGTGTGTCCAGGGGGGACCAGCCCCAGCATTTT; CDR3 protein: CAISVSRGDQPQHF
CDR3 length: 12; V gene: TRBV29-1; J gene: TRBJ2-3; D gene: -; clone size: -; CDR3 DNA: TGCAGCGTTGGAGGGTTCACAGATACGCAGTATTTT; CDR3 protein: CSVGGFTDTQYF
CDR3 length: 14; V gene: TRBV7-2; J gene: TRBJ2-3; D gene: -; clone size: few; CDR3 DNA: TGTGCCAGCAGCTTACGACGGGAGAGGGATACGCAGTATTTT; CDR3 protein: CASSLRRERDTQYF
CDR3 length: 17; V gene: TRBV7-8; J gene: TRBJ2-3; D gene: TRBD1; clone size: -; CDR3 DNA: TGTGCCAGCAGCTTAAAATCCAGGGGGTACAGCACAGATACGCAGTATTTT; CDR3 protein: CASSLKSRGYSTDTQYF
CDR3 length: 13; V gene: TRBV27; J gene: TRBJ1-2; D gene: -; clone size: many; CDR3 DNA: TGTGCCAGCAGTTTAACAAGCGGGACGGGCTACACCTTC; CDR3 protein: CASSLTSGTGYTF
CDR3 length: 13; V gene: TRBV30; J gene: TRBJ1-6; D gene: -; clone size: -; CDR3 DNA: TGTGCCTGGAGTGTAGTCAAAGATTCACCCCTCCACTTT; CDR3 protein: CAWSVVKDSPLHF
CDR3 length: 16; V gene: TRBV11-1; J gene: TRBJ2-1; D gene: TRBD2; clone size: few; CDR3 DNA: TGTGCCAGCAGCGCCCAACTAGCGGGGGGGAACAATGAGCAGTTCTTC; CDR3 protein: CASSAQLAGGNNEQFF
CDR3 length: 15; V gene: TRBV30; J gene: TRBJ2-2; D gene: -; clone size: few; CDR3 DNA: TGTGCCTGGACTAAATTCCAGGGAAACACCGGGGAGCTGTTTTTT; CDR3 protein: CAWTKFQGNTGELFF
CDR3 length: 12; V gene: TRBV29-1; J gene: TRBJ2-7; D gene: -; clone size: -; CDR3 DNA: TGCAGCGCAAAGGGTACGGACTACGAGCAGTACTTC; CDR3 protein: CSAKGTDYEQYF
CDR3 length: 14; V gene: TRBV2; J gene: TRBJ2-3; D gene: -; clone size: -; CDR3 DNA: TGTGCCAGCCTCCTGGCGGTGGGGGCAGATACGCAGTATTTT; CDR3 protein: CASLLAVGADTQYF